The rows below give T cell receptor beta chains drawn from one sample of a study of graft-versus-host responses after intestinal transplantation. TCRdb's copy holds only in-frame clones and misses some; the assay was immunoSEQ multiplex PCR. The sample has 90,000 to 150,000 clones, about 95% seen once. These TCRs are of unknown antigen specificity. Material: unstimulated CD8+ T cells sorted from spleen or lymph node cells, obtained before intestinal transplant. Receptors originate from a human donor who received an intestinal transplant. Each CDR3 is given with its conserved first and last residue. Fields, in order: V gene, J gene, D gene, CDR3 protein, CDR3 DNA. D genes are given only for firm matches.

V gene: TRBV7-8; J gene: TRBJ2-1; D gene: -; CDR3 protein: CASRLTDYNEQFF; CDR3 DNA: TGTGCCAGCAGATTAACAGACTACAATGAGCAGTTCTTC
V gene: TRBV19; J gene: TRBJ1-6; D gene: -; CDR3 protein: CASSILASGNNSPLHF; CDR3 DNA: TGTGCCAGTAGTATTCTGGCCTCGGGTAATAATTCACCCCTCCACTTT
V gene: TRBV27; J gene: TRBJ1-4; D gene: -; CDR3 protein: CASSLAVSTNEKLFF; CDR3 DNA: TGTGCCAGCAGTTTAGCTGTCTCAACTAATGAAAAACTGTTTTTT
V gene: TRBV5-6; J gene: TRBJ2-1; D gene: -; CDR3 protein: CASSLGVSRVGNEQFF; CDR3 DNA: TGTGCCAGCAGCTTAGGTGTATCCAGGGTCGGGAATGAGCAGTTCTTC
V gene: TRBV7-3; J gene: TRBJ2-7; D gene: -; CDR3 protein: CASSLGPNYEQYF; CDR3 DNA: TGTGCCAGCAGCTTAGGGCCAAACTACGAGCAGTACTTC
V gene: TRBV5-5; J gene: TRBJ1-5; D gene: TRBD1; CDR3 protein: CASSLRQGWDQPQHF; CDR3 DNA: TGTGCCAGCAGCTTGAGACAGGGGTGGGATCAGCCCCAGCATTTT
V gene: TRBV4-1; J gene: TRBJ1-4; D gene: -; CDR3 protein: CASSQDRGAPNEKLFF; CDR3 DNA: TGCGCCAGCAGCCAAGATAGGGGGGCCCCTAATGAAAAACTGTTTTTT
V gene: TRBV11-2; J gene: TRBJ1-1; D gene: TRBD1; CDR3 protein: CASSSDRAELNTEAFF; CDR3 DNA: TGTGCCAGCAGCTCAGACAGGGCGGAGCTGAACACTGAAGCTTTCTTT
V gene: TRBV2; J gene: TRBJ1-1; D gene: -; CDR3 protein: CASSISFEGVTEAFF; CDR3 DNA: TGTGCCAGCAGTATCTCCTTTGAGGGTGTGACTGAAGCTTTCTTT
V gene: TRBV28; J gene: TRBJ1-5; D gene: -; CDR3 protein: CASSAVYSNQPQHF; CDR3 DNA: TGTGCCAGTTCAGCAGTTTATAGCAATCAGCCCCAGCATTTT
V gene: TRBV13; J gene: TRBJ1-1; D gene: TRBD1; CDR3 protein: CASSIGGPMNTEAFF; CDR3 DNA: TGTGCCAGCAGCATAGGGGGCCCCATGAACACTGAAGCTTTCTTT
V gene: TRBV6-1; J gene: TRBJ2-5; D gene: -; CDR3 protein: CASSVRGIQETQYF; CDR3 DNA: TGTGCCAGCAGTGTCAGGGGAATCCAAGAGACCCAGTACTTC
V gene: TRBV18; J gene: TRBJ2-5; D gene: -; CDR3 protein: CASSLSWETQYF; CDR3 DNA: TGTGCCAGCTCCCTCTCGTGGGAGACCCAGTACTTC
V gene: TRBV11-2; J gene: TRBJ2-5; D gene: -; CDR3 protein: CASNEKYQETQYF; CDR3 DNA: TGTGCCAGCAACGAGAAGTACCAAGAGACCCAGTACTTC